The 5 T cell receptor beta chains below all came from one sample that was sequenced in a study of molecular identifiers for immune sequencing clone quantification. MiXCR, run by TCRdb on the PCR reads, gives a single entry per CDR3 protein. This sample has around 480,000 distinct CDR3 sequences, with less than 30% found just once. The sequencing input was naive CD8+ T cells from blood, with Jurkat cell RNA spiked in. Subset of the sample: FACS-sorted CD8+CD4-CCR7+CD45RA+ naive T cells. These receptors were collected from a human donor in good health. Some libraries in this study had Jurkat cell RNA spiked in.

The chain has TRBV11-2 and TRBJ2-2; 14 nucleotides align to TRBD2. J lost 8 bases, V lost 1 base, and 9 bases had no gene match. Per germline, CDR1 SGHAT and CDR2 FQNNGV. The CDR3 length is 18 residues. CDR3 bases: TGTGCCAGCAGCTTAGGACTAGCGGGAGGGCCAATTTTTGGGGAGCTGTTTTTT. It codes for CASSLGLAGGPIFGELFF.

The chain links TRBV20-1 to TRBJ2-7; 9 bases map to TRBD2. With V trimmed by 0 bases and J by 0 bases, 6 bases remained unmatched. From germline, CDR1 is DFQATT and CDR2 SNEGSKA (reference sequence). The CDR3 is 16 amino acids. CDR3 bases: TGCAGTGCTAGAGACCCTAGCGGGACAACCTCCTACGAGCAGTACTTC. This translates into CSARDPSGTTSYEQYF.

A word on this clonotype: A read error may explain this, as a much larger clone is one base away. The rearrangement uses TRBV4-1 and TRBJ2-1; 8 positions match TRBD1. The CDR3 consists of 16 residues. CDR1 is MGHRA and CDR2 is YSYEKL in the germline V gene. The CDR3 here is CASSLEDRAAYDEQFF. CDR3 DNA: TGCGCCAGCAGCCTTGAGGACAGGGCGGCCTACGATGAGCAGTTCTTC.

On this clonotype: The junction and the germline gene differ at one end; a read error may be behind it. The genes are TRBV7-9 and TRBJ2-7; D unclear. Germline CDR1 is SEHNR and CDR2 is FQNEAQ (reference sequence). The CDR3 has 12 residues. The CDR3 DNA reads TGTGCCAGCAGCCCAACAACTTACGCGCAGTACTTC. This codes for CASSPTTYAQYF.

Many counts were recorded for this clonotype. The chain uses TRBV20-1 and TRBJ2-3, with D uncertain. This CDR3 is 14 amino acids long. V was pared by 3 bases and J by 1 base, with 11 bases between. CDR1 and CDR2 (germline): DFQATT, SNEGSKA (reference sequence). The CDR3 protein is CSASTDLRTDTQYF. The CDR3 nucleotides are TGCAGTGCTAGTACAGACCTCCGCACAGATACGCAGTATTTT.